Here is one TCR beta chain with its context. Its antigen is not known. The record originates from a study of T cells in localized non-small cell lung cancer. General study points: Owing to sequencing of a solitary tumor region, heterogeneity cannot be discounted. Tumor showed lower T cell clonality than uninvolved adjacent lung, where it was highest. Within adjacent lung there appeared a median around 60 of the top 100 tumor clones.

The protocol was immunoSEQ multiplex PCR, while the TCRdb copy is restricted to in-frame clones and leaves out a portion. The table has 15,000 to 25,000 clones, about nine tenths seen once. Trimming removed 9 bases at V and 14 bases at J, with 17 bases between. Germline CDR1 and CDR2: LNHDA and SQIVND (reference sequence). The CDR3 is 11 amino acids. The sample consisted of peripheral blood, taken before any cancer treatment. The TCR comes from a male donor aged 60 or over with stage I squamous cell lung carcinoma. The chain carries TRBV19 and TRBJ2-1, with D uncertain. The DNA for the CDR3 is TGTGCCAGCTTCGATGAGGCGACGAAGTTCTTC. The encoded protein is CASFDEATKFF.